The rows below give T cell receptor beta chains drawn from one sample of a study of cytomegalovirus exposure and HLA in healthy donors. Measured with immunoSEQ multiplex PCR; TCRdb has only the in-frame clones, and not every one. The sample has around 100,000 clones, 60% to 85% seen once. Sequencing was done on a sample of PBMCs. These receptors originate from a female donor in good health and CMV-seropositive. CDR3s include the opening cysteine and the closing phenylalanine or tryptophan. Size is omitted from some rows. Given values are once, few, many or a class for expanded clones.

v_call	j_call	clone_size	cdr3_aa
TRBV5-1	TRBJ1-1	.	CASSLVGTSSEAFF
TRBV5-4	TRBJ2-1	.	CASSSATTYNEQFF
TRBV6-1	TRBJ1-5	.	CASSIQGREPQHF
TRBV28	TRBJ1-2	.	CASSTGIGYGYTF
TRBV6-5	TRBJ1-1	.	CASSYSGGTTEAFF
TRBV9	TRBJ1-2	.	CASSSHEGYGYTF
TRBV9	TRBJ1-2	.	CASSSRVVGNYGYTF
TRBV5-6	TRBJ1-2	.	CASSLDSWYGYTF
TRBV28	TRBJ1-1	.	CASSLGGGNIHTEAFF
TRBV28	TRBJ1-4	.	CASSSGQSATNEKLFF
TRBV7-7	TRBJ2-1	.	CASSLGVGGYNEQFF
TRBV10-3	TRBJ2-5	.	CAISESAASRYQETQYF
TRBV11-2	TRBJ2-7	.	CASSFHYEQYF
TRBV2	TRBJ2-1	few	CASSLAGVSYNEQFF
TRBV6-1	TRBJ1-6	.	CASSLRESSPLHF
TRBV4-1	TRBJ2-2	once	CASSQAPGTGELFF
TRBV14	TRBJ2-2	.	CASSLTITSTGELFF
TRBV7-3	TRBJ1-2	.	CASSPSPGVYGYTF
TRBV7-9	TRBJ2-5	.	CASSLDSRETQYF
TRBV7-9	TRBJ2-2	.	CASSLTSVSGELFF
TRBV7-2	TRBJ1-6	once	CASSPRTGARGALHF
TRBV5-3	TRBJ2-7	.	CARSAGLAGVHSSYEQYF
TRBV6-1	TRBJ2-1	once	CASSERTISYNEQFF
TRBV6-6	TRBJ1-4	.	CASSIYIRTVGEKLFF
TRBV10-2	.	.	CASNGGTSGSYEQYF
TRBV25-1	TRBJ1-5	.	CASSPRTGPANQPQHF
TRBV15	TRBJ2-3	.	CATSRARDTQYF
TRBV6-5	TRBJ1-4	.	CASSYRQGGNEKLFF
TRBV2	TRBJ2-1	.	CASSAMGLDYNEQFF
TRBV11-1	TRBJ1-3	.	CASSFQTGSGNTIYF
TRBV5-1	TRBJ1-1	.	CASSFNGANMNTEAFF
TRBV6-6	TRBJ1-2	.	CASRRGQGDYGYTF
TRBV13	TRBJ2-1	.	CASSPRLTSEQFF
TRBV6-5	TRBJ2-7	few	CASSLRTDSYEQYF
TRBV5-8	TRBJ2-1	.	CASSFTGLAGGPGFFNEQFF
TRBV5-1	TRBJ2-1	.	CASSSGQGYNEQFF
TRBV18	TRBJ2-1	.	CASSPGTGIYNEQFF
TRBV28	TRBJ1-5	.	CASSSRTGPNQPQHF
TRBV7-3	TRBJ2-3	.	CASSPTGQTTDTQYF
TRBV19	TRBJ1-4	few	CASRQAPEKLFF
TRBV11-2	TRBJ2-3	.	CASSLGYSDTQYF
TRBV11-2	TRBJ1-1	.	CASSLIRSSEAFF
TRBV30	TRBJ1-2	.	CAWRGGGNYGYTF
TRBV28	TRBJ2-5	.	CASTGAGAYQETQYF
TRBV5-4	TRBJ2-5	.	CASSLASEETQYF
TRBV5-5	TRBJ1-1	.	CASSFRDSVNTEAFF
TRBV7-3	TRBJ2-7	.	CASSLTGGVGEQYF
TRBV27	TRBJ2-3	.	CASSLRLAGGPDTQYF
TRBV7-2	TRBJ2-5	once	CASSELVAETQYF
TRBV19	TRBJ1-5	.	CASSINSYSNQPQHF
TRBV28	TRBJ2-1	.	CASSPASGQNNEQFF
TRBV6-5	TRBJ2-3	once	CASSVRQTTDTQYF
TRBV5-1	TRBJ2-1	once	CASRLSGGEQFF
TRBV29-1	TRBJ1-1	.	CSVAAGNTEAFF
TRBV6-1	TRBJ2-1	.	CASSEARNNEQFF
TRBV7-8	TRBJ1-3	.	CASSREEYSGNTIYF